This T cell receptor beta chain was captured in a study of blood T cell repertoires in COVID-19. Study information: The study drew acute and convalescent COVID-19 samples from the United States, Italy and Spain. PBMCs, B-cell-depleted T cells, or T cells were the source of the cDNA or gDNA that made up the material.

This CDR3 spans 13 amino acids. Germline-derived CDR1 and CDR2 are SGDLS and YYNGEE. After removal of 2 bases from V and 6 bases from J, the junction contained 1 base not matched to a gene. Original processing methods: Reference gene primer amplification yielded estimated nucleated cell counts. Clones were sequenced by immunoSEQ multiplex PCR, and TCRdb holds only the in-frame ones, with some missing. That table is the source of V, J and clone size, and D and trimming were worked out from the DNA. This sample has 140,000 to 150,000 clones, with nearly 85% found just once. The receptor was isolated from a human donor in a cohort sampled during active COVID-19. Sequencing was done on a sample of peripheral blood. The rearrangement joins TRBV9 to TRBJ2-3, with TRBD2 matching over 9 bases. The CDR3 here is CASSVGLADTQYF. As DNA, the CDR3 is TGTGCCAGCAGCGTGGGACTAGCTGATACGCAGTATTTT.